This T cell receptor beta chain was sequenced for a study of shared clonotypes between healthy human individuals. Study-wide context: Each donor had three CD4 naive, three CD4 memory, two CD8 naive and one CD8 memory plate. Study-wide points: Generally, naive subsets (rather than memory subsets) showed larger estimated richness.

Assay runs were performed at deep level. Genomic DNA (from each subset) was split evenly across several immunoSEQ plates. Profiling relied on immunoSEQ multiplex PCR, and the TCRdb table lists in-frame clones only, not all of them. The sample carries fewer than 2.5 million clones, 93% recorded once. Germline lookup yields CDR1 LNHDA and CDR2 SQIVND (reference sequence). The V gene end was trimmed by 5 bases and the J gene end by 2 bases; junction bases not matched to a gene: 6. The CDR3 sequence is 15 residues long. Details on this clone: The target antigen is unknown.

The source of this sequence is a young man in good health. Some clones in this sample may be carry-over from other donors' samples. This chain joins TRBV19 and TRBJ1-2; TRBD1 agrees at 9 bases. Sequencing was done on a sample of naive CD4+ T cells from PBMCs. Regarding subset: CD45RA+ positively selected. In nucleotides, the CDR3 is TGTGCCAGTAGTGCCCGAACAGGGGGCAACTATGGCTACACCTTC. It translates to CASSARTGGNYGYTF. The full variable domain, its missing parts supplied by reference TRBV19 and TRBJ1-2, is DGGITQSPKYLFRKEGQNVTLSCEQNLNHDAMYWYRQDPGQGLRLIYYSQIVNDFQKGDIAEGYSVSREKKESFPLTVTSAQKNPTAFYLCASSARTGGNYGYTFGSGTRLTVV.